The 12 T cell receptor beta chains below were found in one sample sequenced in a study of beta chain features in type 1 diabetes. Expressed TCRB transcripts got sequenced, as all isolated RNA was reverse transcribed. Assay used: immunoSEQ multiplex PCR; TCRdb lists only in-frame clones, some missing. There are a few hundred thousand clones in the sample; approximately 31% occur only once, and 0.06% to 0.07% lies in the top ten. The sample taken for sequencing was naive CD4+ T cells from blood. The source of these receptors is a man between 18 and 35 years old in good health.

This rearrangement joins TRBV7-9 to TRBJ2-7, with a weak D call TRBD2 (5 bases). This CDR3 spans 13 amino acids. V was trimmed by 3 bases and J by 2 bases, leaving 8 bases between them. The germline CDR1 and CDR2 sequences are SEHNR and FQNEAQ (reference sequence). CDR3 protein: CASSLRDTYEQYF. The CDR3 nucleotides are TGTGCCAGCAGCTTGAGGGATACCTACGAGCAGTACTTC. Complete variable domain (other parts from reference TRBV7-9 and TRBJ2-7): DTGVSQNPRHKITKRGQNVTFRCDPISEHNRLYWYRQTLGQGPEFLTYFQNEAQLEKSRLLSDRFSAERPKGSFSTLEIQRTEQGDSAMYLCASSLRDTYEQYFGPGTRLTVT.

The chain employs TRBV29-1 and TRBJ2-3; no clear D. V gave up 6 bases and J gave up 4 bases, with 8 bases separating them. This CDR3 has 11 amino acids. Germline values: CDR1 SQVTM, CDR2 ANQGSEA. CDR3 sequence (DNA): TGCAGCGTCCACCCGGCAGATACGCAGTATTTT. Amino acid sequence: CSVHPADTQYF.

The V gene is TRBV9, the J gene TRBJ2-1, with TRBD2 matching 12 bases. CDR1 is SGDLS and CDR2 is YYNGEE in the germline V gene. Trimming removed 4 bases from V and 2 bases from J; junction bases left unmatched: 4. The CDR3 contains 16 residues. The CDR3 bases are TGTGCCAGCAGCCTAACTAGCGGGAGGACCTACAATGAGCAGTTCTTC. Its protein is CASSLTSGRTYNEQFF.

The table lists this clone with a count of one. At one of its ends the junction is not consistent with the germline gene, which may arise from a read error. The chain couples TRBV7-7 to TRBJ1-4, with 10 bases lining up with TRBD1. CDR3 length: 15 amino acids. The germline gives CDR1 SSHAT, CDR2 FNYEAQ (reference sequence). The CDR3 here is CASSLGGTGDEKLFF. For the CDR3, the DNA is TGTGCTAGCAGCCTAGGCGGGACAGGGGATGAAAAACTGTTTTTT.

This clone has more than one count but fewer than ten. This chain uses TRBV29-1 with TRBJ1-2; 7 bases line up with TRBD1. The trim removed 1 base at V and 6 bases at J, leaving 11 bases unmatched. The CDR3 runs 15 residues. Germline assignment: CDR1 SQVTM and CDR2 ANQGSEA. The CDR3 sequence is CSVEVRAGGFHGYTF. CDR3 DNA sequence: TGCAGCGTTGAAGTTAGGGCAGGGGGATTCCATGGCTACACCTTC.

This clone was observed a handful of times. The chain combines TRBV7-2 with TRBJ2-5; tentatively, D is TRBD2 (6 bases). The CDR3 is made up of 15 amino acids. Germline lookup yields CDR1 SGHTA and CDR2 FQGNSA. Between the trimmed V and J ends, which lost 0 bases and 5 bases, there was a span of 13 bases. The CDR3 bases are TGTGCCAGCAGCTTAGCTGGCGGGATCTGGGAGACCCAGTACTTC. As protein: CASSLAGGIWETQYF.

The chain recombines TRBV7-2 with TRBJ2-4, with TRBD1 as a possible D gene (6 bases). CDR3 size: 17 residues. CDR1 is SGHTA and CDR2 is FQGNSA in the germline V gene. V gave up 5 bases and J gave up 1 base, with 18 bases separating them. The CDR3 nucleotides are TGTGCCAGCAGCGTAAACACAGGGAGAGGGGCCAAAAACATTCAGTACTTC. Translated, it gives CASSVNTGRGAKNIQYF.

This clone appeared a few times. The chain joins TRBV10-3 to TRBJ2-1, with 7 bases lining up with TRBD2. J lost 5 bases, V lost 3 bases, and 1 base had no gene match. Germline values: CDR1 ENHRY, CDR2 SYGVKD. This CDR3 spans 13 amino acids. CDR3 in DNA: TGTGCCATCAGTGATGCGGGGGACAATGAGCAGTTCTTC. Amino acids: CAISDAGDNEQFF.

This clone was counted between two and nine times. The sample carries other DNA sequences with the same CDR3. V is TRBV29-1 and J is TRBJ2-5; TRBD1 matches at 9 bases. Germline V lookup: CDR1 SQVTM, CDR2 ANQGSEA. V lost 7 bases and J lost 3; bases outside the gene matches: 3. This CDR3 is 12 amino acids long. DNA of the CDR3: TGCAGCGGGAGGACAGGGGAAGAGACCCAGTACTTC. Translation gives CSGRTGEETQYF.

The chain joins TRBV2 to TRBJ1-5; tentatively, D is TRBD1 (6 bases). With 4 bases removed from V and 7 bases from J, the gap between germline ends came to 17 bases. The CDR3 contains 15 residues. In germline, CDR1 is SNHLY, CDR2 FYNNEI. The CDR3 loop is CASSGLGASRQPQHF. CDR3 bases: TGTGCCAGCAGTGGCTTGGGGGCCTCGAGACAGCCCCAGCATTTT.

The rearrangement uses TRBV7-3 and TRBJ2-7, with 10 positions matching TRBD1. Germline V gene lookup returns CDR1 SGHTA and CDR2 FQGTGA. V dropped 2 bases and J dropped 6; count of bases not matched to a gene: 1. This CDR3 has 13 residues. The CDR3 DNA reads as TGTGCCAGCAGCTTAGGGACAGGGGCCGAGCAGTACTTC. Translated, it gives CASSLGTGAEQYF.

CDR3 loop: CASSSRRTGDEQFF. In DNA, the CDR3 is TGTGCCAGCAGCTCCCGACGAACGGGAGATGAGCAGTTCTTC. This chain links TRBV7-3 with TRBJ2-1, with D possibly matching TRBD2 (6 bases). The ends were cut back, 4 bases at V and 8 bases at J, with 15 bases in the middle. The CDR3 totals 14 residues. CDR1 and CDR2 (germline): SGHTA, FQGTGA.